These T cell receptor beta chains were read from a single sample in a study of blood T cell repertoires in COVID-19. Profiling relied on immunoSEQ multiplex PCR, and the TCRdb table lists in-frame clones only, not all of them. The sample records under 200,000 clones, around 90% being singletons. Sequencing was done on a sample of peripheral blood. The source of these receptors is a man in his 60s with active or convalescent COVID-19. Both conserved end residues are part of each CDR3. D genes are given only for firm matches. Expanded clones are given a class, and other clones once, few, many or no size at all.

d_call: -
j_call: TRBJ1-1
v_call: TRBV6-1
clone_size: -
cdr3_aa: CASSESSGRGEAFF
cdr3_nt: TGTGCCAGCAGTGAGAGTTCCGGGAGGGGTGAAGCTTTCTTT

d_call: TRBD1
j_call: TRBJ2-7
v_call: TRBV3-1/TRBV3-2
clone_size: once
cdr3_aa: CASSPGTGNTYEQYF
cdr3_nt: TGTGCCAGCAGCCCCGGGACAGGAAATACCTACGAGCAGTACTTC

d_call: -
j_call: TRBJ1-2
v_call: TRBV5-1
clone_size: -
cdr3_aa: CASSPELTGLGGYTF
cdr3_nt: TGCGCCAGCAGCCCCGAATTGACGGGACTGGGTGGCTACACCTTC

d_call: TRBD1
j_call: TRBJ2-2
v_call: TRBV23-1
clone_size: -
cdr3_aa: CASSPGQGVPGELFF
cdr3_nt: TGCGCCAGCAGCCCCGGACAGGGGGTCCCCGGGGAGCTGTTTTTT

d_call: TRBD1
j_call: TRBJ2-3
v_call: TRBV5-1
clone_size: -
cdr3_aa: CASSFTGASTDTQYF
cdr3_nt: TGCGCCAGCAGCTTCACAGGGGCCAGCACAGATACGCAGTATTTT

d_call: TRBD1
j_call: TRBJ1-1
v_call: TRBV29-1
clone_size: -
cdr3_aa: CSVVLGDRGQTFF
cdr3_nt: TGCAGCGTTGTTTTAGGGGACAGGGGACAAACTTTCTTT

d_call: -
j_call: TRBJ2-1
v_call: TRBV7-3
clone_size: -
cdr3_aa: CASSFTGSSYNEQFF
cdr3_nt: TGTGCCAGCAGCTTCACAGGGAGCTCCTACAATGAGCAGTTCTTC

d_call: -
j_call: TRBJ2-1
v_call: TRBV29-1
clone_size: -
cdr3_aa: CSATTGSVYNEQFF
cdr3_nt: TGCAGCGCCACGACCGGGAGCGTCTACAATGAGCAGTTCTTC

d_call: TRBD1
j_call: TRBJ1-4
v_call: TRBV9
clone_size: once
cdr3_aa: CASSVEGQGEKLFF
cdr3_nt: TGTGCCAGCAGCGTAGAGGGACAGGGGGAAAAACTGTTTTTT

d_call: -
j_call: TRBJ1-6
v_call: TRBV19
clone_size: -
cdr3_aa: CASKPIDSVNSPLHF
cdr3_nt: TGTGCCAGTAAACCCATCGACAGTGTTAATTCACCCCTCCACTTT

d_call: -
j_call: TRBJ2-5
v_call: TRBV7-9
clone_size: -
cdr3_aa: CASSLDGIKETQYF
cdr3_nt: TGTGCCAGCAGCTTAGACGGGATTAAAGAGACCCAGTACTTC

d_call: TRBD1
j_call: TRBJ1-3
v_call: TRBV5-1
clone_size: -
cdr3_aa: CASSPGTGFSGNTIYF
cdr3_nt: TGCGCCAGCAGCCCCGGGACAGGGTTCTCTGGAAACACCATATATTTT

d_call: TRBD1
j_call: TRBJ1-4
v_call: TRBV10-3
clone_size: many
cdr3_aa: CAISARGGEGALRKLFF
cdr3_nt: TGTGCCATCAGTGCTAGGGGAGGTGAGGGGGCGCTGAGAAAACTGTTTTTT

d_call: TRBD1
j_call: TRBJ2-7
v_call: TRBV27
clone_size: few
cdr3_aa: CASSLGQGTYEQYF
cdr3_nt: TGTGCCAGCAGCTTGGGACAGGGCACCTACGAGCAGTACTTC

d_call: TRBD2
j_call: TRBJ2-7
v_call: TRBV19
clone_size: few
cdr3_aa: CASSIIASGEYEQYF
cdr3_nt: TGTGCCAGTAGTATAATTGCCAGCGGGGAGTACGAGCAGTACTTC

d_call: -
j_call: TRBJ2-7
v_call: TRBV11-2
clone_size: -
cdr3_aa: CASSLAGGLRSEQYF
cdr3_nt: TGTGCCAGCAGCTTAGCCGGGGGGCTGCGGTCTGAGCAGTACTTC

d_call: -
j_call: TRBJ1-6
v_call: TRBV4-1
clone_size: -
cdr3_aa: CASSQEGTGWGYNSPLHF
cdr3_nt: TGCGCCAGCAGCCAAGAGGGAACAGGCTGGGGCTATAATTCACCCCTCCACTTT

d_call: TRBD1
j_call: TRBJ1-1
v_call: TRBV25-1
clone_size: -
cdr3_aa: CASSSQGLKAFF
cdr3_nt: TGTGCCAGCAGCTCACAGGGGTTGAAAGCTTTCTTT

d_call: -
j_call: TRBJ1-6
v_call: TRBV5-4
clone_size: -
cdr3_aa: CASSLDGGVNYNSPLHF
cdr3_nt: TGTGCCAGCAGCCTCGACGGGGGGGTTAACTATAATTCACCCCTCCACTTT

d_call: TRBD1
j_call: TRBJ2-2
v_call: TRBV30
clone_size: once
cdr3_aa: CAWSSPGQGNTGELFF
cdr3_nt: TGTGCCTGGAGTTCTCCAGGACAGGGAAACACCGGGGAGCTGTTTTTT

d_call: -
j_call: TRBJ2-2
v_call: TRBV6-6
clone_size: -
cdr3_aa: CASSYSRETGELFF
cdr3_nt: TGTGCCAGCAGTTACTCCAGGGAAACCGGGGAGCTGTTTTTT

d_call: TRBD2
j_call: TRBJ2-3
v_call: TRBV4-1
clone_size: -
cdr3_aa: CASSQALTGLAIYTQYF
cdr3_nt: TGCGCCAGCAGCCAAGCGCTCACGGGACTAGCAATTTATACGCAGTATTTT

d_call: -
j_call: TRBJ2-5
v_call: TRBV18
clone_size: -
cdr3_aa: CASSPLRGQETQYF
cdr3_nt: TGTGCCAGCTCACCACTCAGGGGCCAAGAGACCCAGTACTTC

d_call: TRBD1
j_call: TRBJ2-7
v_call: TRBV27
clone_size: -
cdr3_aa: CASSFGQGGTYEQYF
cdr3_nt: TGTGCCAGCAGTTTCGGACAGGGTGGGACCTACGAGCAGTACTTC

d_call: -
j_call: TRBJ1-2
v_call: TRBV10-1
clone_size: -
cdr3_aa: CASRTPRHGYTF
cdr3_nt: TGCGCCAGCAGAACTCCCCGTCATGGCTACACCTTC

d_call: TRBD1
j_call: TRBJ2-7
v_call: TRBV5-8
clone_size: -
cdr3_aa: CASSHRDRYSYEQYF
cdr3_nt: TGTGCCAGCAGCCACCGGGACAGGTACTCCTACGAGCAGTACTTC